The source of this T cell receptor (beta chain) is a study of control samples from healthy donors and cancer patients. Sequenced by immunoSEQ multiplex PCR; TCRdb stores in-frame clones only, minus some. The data hold 130,000 or so clones, with approximately 90% observed a single time. This CDR3 contains 15 residues. Germline V gives CDR1 MNHNS, CDR2 SASEGT. V was pared by 1 base and J by 4 bases, with 4 bases of the junction left unmatched. This chain connects TRBV6-1 to TRBJ1-2, with 9 bases matching TRBD1. Material: blood. This TCR was sampled from a man aged 30-40 years in good health. CDR3 region: CASSEETTGGYGYTF. CDR3 bases: TGTGCCAGCAGTGAAGAGACGACAGGGGGCTATGGCTACACCTTC.